The clone carrying this TCR beta chain was found a few times. The sample contains more than one DNA sequence encoding this CDR3. Per the authors' pipeline: Cell counts per sample came from amplifying reference gene primers. TCRdb's table, derived via immunoSEQ multiplex PCR, lists solely in-frame clones and lacks some. V and J calls and clone size are given by that table; D and trimming were obtained from the DNA. This repertoire shows 75,000 to 90,000 clones, roughly 80% found once; its top ten account for roughly 4.8%. The CDR3 covers 15 residues. Trimming cost V 2 bases and J 0 bases, with 8 bases left between them. Germline V CDR1 and CDR2: MNHEY, SVGAGI. These data originate in a study of blood T cell repertoires in COVID-19. Study in general: Spain, Italy and the United States supplied samples that represented acute and convalescent COVID-19. Nucleic acid was either cDNA or gDNA, and it came from T cells, B-cell-depleted T cells, or PBMCs.

This chain uses TRBV6-5 with TRBJ2-1, with D possibly matching TRBD2 (5 bases). This TCR was recovered from a woman in her 70s with acute or convalescent COVID-19. The sample comprised peripheral blood. The CDR3 nucleotides are TGTGCCAGCAGTTACGGACGGGGCTCCTACAATGAGCAGTTCTTC. Its protein is CASSYGRGSYNEQFF.